The 8 T cell receptor beta chains listed next were all sequenced from one sample in a study of T-cell reconstitution after alpha-beta-depleted transplantation in children. Unique molecular identifiers were used to barcode this TCRbeta library. TCRdb recomputed calls from the PCR reads with MiXCR, one row per CDR3 protein. The sample holds more than 85,000 distinct CDR3 sequences, approximately 10% seen once. The sample in question was PBMCs from the stem cell graft donor, obtained from the stem cell graft. These receptors all stem from a human donor who donated a stem cell graft to a child with acute lymphoblastic leukemia.

This clonotype came up many times. The chain employs TRBV3-1 and TRBJ1-2; D remains ambiguous. CDR1 is LGHDT and CDR2 is YNNKEL in the germline V gene (reference sequence). The CDR3 is made up of 14 amino acids. V was cut by 1 base and J by 7 bases, with 13 bases left in between. CDR3 DNA: TGTGCCAGCAGCCAAGGGGAGGGTTCTCTTGGCTACACCTTC. Amino acids: CASSQGEGSLGYTF.

The rearrangement uses TRBV29-1 and TRBJ2-7; D is perhaps TRBD1 (5 bases). The CDR3 spans 13 residues. Germline-derived CDR1 and CDR2 are SQVTM and ANQGSEA. The ends were cut back, 3 bases at V and 0 bases at J, with 9 bases in the middle. Here the CDR3 DNA reads TGCAGCGTTGAGGTGGACAACTCCTACGAGCAGTACTTC. Its protein is CSVEVDNSYEQYF.

This clonotype was seen many times. The chain joins TRBV7-2 to TRBJ2-1; 10 bases are shared with TRBD2. Germline assignment: CDR1 SGHTA and CDR2 FQGNSA. CDR3 length: 15 residues. With 7 bases clipped from V and 2 bases from J, the junction kept 5 bases outside the gene matches. CDR3 DNA: TGTGCCAGCACTAAAGGACTAGCGGCCTACAATGAGCAGTTCTTC. This encodes CASTKGLAAYNEQFF.

There are a few counts of this clonotype. This chain links TRBV28 with TRBJ1-1; 8 bases map to TRBD1. The CDR3 is made up of 14 amino acids. The J segment lost 10 bases and the V segment lost 9 bases, leaving 16 bases of the junction unmatched. Germline CDR1 reads MDHEN; CDR2 reads SYDVKM. The CDR3 region is CASFRPRTGGRAFF. Here the CDR3 DNA reads TGTGCCAGTTTTAGACCCCGAACAGGGGGGCGAGCTTTCTTT.

This clonotype was detected many times. J is TRBJ2-5 and V is TRBV11-3; possible D gene TRBD2, 6 bases. The CDR3 loop spans 17 amino acids. Trimming stripped 1 base from V and 1 base from J, with 16 bases between. From germline, CDR1 is SGHNT and CDR2 YENEEA. The CDR3 sequence is CASSLVAGPGSQETQYF. The DNA for the CDR3 is TGTGCCAGCAGCTTAGTTGCGGGGCCCGGGAGCCAAGAGACCCAGTACTTC.

This clonotype occurred many times. V is TRBV7-3 and J is TRBJ2-3; 13 bases match TRBD2. This CDR3 region has 15 residues. Trimming at V came to 5 bases and at J to 4 bases, leaving 3 bases not matched to a gene. Germline assignment: CDR1 SGHTA and CDR2 FQGTGA. The CDR3: CASSGTSGNADTQYF. The CDR3 DNA is TGTGCCAGCAGCGGGACTAGCGGGAATGCAGATACGCAGTATTTT.

This clonotype came up many times. The chain uses TRBV4-3 and TRBJ2-1; 12 bases align to TRBD2. The germline V gene has CDR1 LGHNA and CDR2 YSLEER. The CDR3 consists of 16 residues. Trimming removed 4 bases from V and 4 bases from J; junction bases left unmatched: 5. CDR3 sequence (DNA): TGCGCCAGCAGCCTAACTAGCGGGGGGCCGTACAATGAGCAGTTCTTC. It is translated as CASSLTSGGPYNEQFF.

This clonotype came up many times. This chain links TRBV20-1 with TRBJ2-1; 13 positions agree with TRBD2. The CDR3 covers 15 residues. V lost 5 bases, J lost 7 bases, and 8 bases stayed unmatched. CDR1 and CDR2 (germline): DFQATT, SNEGSKA (reference sequence). The CDR3: CSAPWELAGGNEQFF. CDR3 DNA sequence: TGCAGTGCTCCTTGGGAACTAGCGGGGGGGAATGAGCAGTTCTTC.